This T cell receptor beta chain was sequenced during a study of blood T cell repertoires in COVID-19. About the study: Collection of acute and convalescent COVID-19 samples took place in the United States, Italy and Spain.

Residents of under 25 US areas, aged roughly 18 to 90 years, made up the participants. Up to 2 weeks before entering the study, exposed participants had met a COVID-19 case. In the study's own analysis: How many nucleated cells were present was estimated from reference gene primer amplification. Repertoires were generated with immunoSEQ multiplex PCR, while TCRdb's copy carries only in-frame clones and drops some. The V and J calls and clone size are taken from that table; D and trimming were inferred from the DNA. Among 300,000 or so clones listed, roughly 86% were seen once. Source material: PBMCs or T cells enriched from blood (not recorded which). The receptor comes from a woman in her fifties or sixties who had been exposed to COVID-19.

The CDR3 sequence is CASSLTPGEGYTF. CDR3 DNA sequence: TGTGCCAGCAGCTTAACCCCAGGGGAAGGCTACACCTTC. The chain combines TRBV9 with TRBJ1-2, with a tentative D call TRBD1 (6 bases). The germline V gene encodes CDR1 SGDLS and CDR2 YYNGEE. The CDR3 is made up of 13 amino acids. V was trimmed by 4 bases and J by 8 bases, leaving 15 bases between them.